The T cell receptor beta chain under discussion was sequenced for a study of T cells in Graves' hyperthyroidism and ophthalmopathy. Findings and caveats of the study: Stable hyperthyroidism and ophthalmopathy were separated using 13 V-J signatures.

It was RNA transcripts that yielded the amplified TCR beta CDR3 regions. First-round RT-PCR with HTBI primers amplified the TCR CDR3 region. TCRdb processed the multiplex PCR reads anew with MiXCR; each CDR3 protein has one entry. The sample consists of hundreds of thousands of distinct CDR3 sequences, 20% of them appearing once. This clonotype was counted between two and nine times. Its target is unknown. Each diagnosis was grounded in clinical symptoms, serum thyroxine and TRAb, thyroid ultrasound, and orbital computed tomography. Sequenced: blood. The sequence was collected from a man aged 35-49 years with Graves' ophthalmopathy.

The CDR3 here is CASSTTGGSGNTIYF. The DNA of the CDR3 is TGTGCCAGCAGTACCACAGGGGGCTCAGGAAACACCATATATTTT. The V gene is TRBV6-1, the J gene TRBJ1-3; 9 bases match TRBD1. V lost 5 bases, J lost 4 bases, and 6 bases stayed unmatched. The CDR3 totals 15 residues. Germline CDR1 reads MNHNS; CDR2 reads SASEGT.